Included here is one T cell receptor beta chain sequence, with context. Its antigen is undetermined. The authors incorporated unique molecular identifiers into the TCR beta cDNA libraries. TCRdb re-analysed the PCR reads in MiXCR, keeping a single row per CDR3 protein. The table lists about 160,000 distinct CDR3 sequences, under 40% of them singletons. This specimen comes from a study of post-analysis software for immune sequencing data. Study at large: Relapsing-remitting, secondary progressive and progressive-relapsing courses of multiple sclerosis were included.

Broader study findings: Pronounced co-clustering by F measure was evident among identically batched samples. The normalized Chao1 diversity of multiple sclerosis patients was significantly lower than that of controls.

This CDR3 comprises 13 residues. Germline V gene sequence: CDR1 LGHDT, CDR2 YNNKEL (reference sequence). Between the trimmed V and J ends, which lost 6 bases and 7 bases, there was a span of 16 bases. This TCR derives from a girl aged 10 to 17 with multiple sclerosis. V usage is TRBV3-1 and J usage is TRBJ2-7, with a weak D call TRBD1 (5 bases). Sequencing was performed on blood, taken after autologous hematopoietic stem cell transplantation. CDR3 coding DNA: TGTGCCAGCAGGGGCACAGGATCCCAGGAGCAGTACTTC. Translating gives CASRGTGSQEQYF.